Below, one TCR beta chain is given with its context. Germline V gives CDR1 MNHNS, CDR2 SASEGT. The CDR3 runs 14 residues. Trimming took 6 bases from V and 7 from J, leaving 13 bases between them. The sample is drawn from a study of T cells in Graves' hyperthyroidism and ophthalmopathy. Researchers amplified the TCR beta CDR3 regions from RNA transcripts. TCR CDR3 underwent first-round RT-PCR with the HTBI primer set. TCRdb recomputed calls from the multiplex PCR reads with MiXCR, one row per CDR3 protein. The table lists over 450,000 distinct CDR3 sequences, about 15% of them singletons, with 15% to 20% in the top ten.

The sequencing input was blood. The V call is TRBV6-1, the J call TRBJ1-6; D is perhaps TRBD1 (6 bases). This receptor was taken from a woman younger than 35 with Graves' ophthalmopathy. CDR3 DNA: TGTGCCAGCAGAGAGCCAGGGGTGAATTCACCCCTCCACTTT. The encoded protein is CASREPGVNSPLHF.